The 22 T cell receptor beta chains below all came from one sample that was sequenced in a study of long-term antiretroviral therapy in people with HIV. Sequencing used immunoSEQ v3.0 at survey level. Here immunoSEQ multiplex PCR was the method, and the copy in TCRdb shows in-frame clones only, minus some. Altogether some 16,000 clones are present, 60% to 80% being singletons, with the ten largest covering under 14%. The input for sequencing was unsorted PBMCs, taken 2.3 years after starting antiretroviral therapy. These receptor sequences come from a woman between 40 and 50 years old with HIV.

The chain has TRBV10-3 and TRBJ1-5, with D possibly matching TRBD1 (5 bases). Germline V CDR1 and CDR2: ENHRY, SYGVKD. The V end was cut by 0 bases, the J end by 7 bases, with 19 bases between. The CDR3 contains 17 residues. The DNA of the CDR3 is TGTGCCATCAGTGAGTCGTTTGGGGCAGCCGTCGGGCAGCCCCAGCATTTT. This codes for CAISESFGAAVGQPQHF.

V and J are TRBV9 and TRBJ1-5, with TRBD1 as a possible D gene (5 bases). Trimming took off 0 bases at V and 7 bases at J, with 11 bases between the two ends. Germline CDR1 is SGDLS and CDR2 is YYNGEE. The length of the CDR3 is 14 residues. The CDR3 spells CASSVGGYHQPQHF. CDR3 bases: TGTGCCAGCAGCGTAGGGGGGTATCACCAGCCCCAGCATTTT.

This clone came up a few times. V is TRBV27 and J is TRBJ1-2; D not resolved. Trimming took 2 bases from V and 0 from J, leaving 4 bases between them. CDR1 is MNHEY, CDR2 SMNVEV, per germline (reference sequence). This CDR3 has 13 amino acids. The CDR3 region has the DNA TGTGCCAGCAGTTTAACAGCTAACTATGGCTACACCTTC. Amino acid sequence: CASSLTANYGYTF.

This clone was detected a few times. This chain uses TRBV7-6 with TRBJ2-2; TRBD1 matches 9 bases. The junction had 6 bases not matched to a gene; V was cut back by 5 bases and J by 5 bases. Germline CDR1 reads SGHVS; CDR2 reads FNYEAQ. This CDR3 contains 15 residues. CDR3 nucleotides: TGTGCCAGCAGCCTGGAGACAGGGGGAACCGGGGAGCTGTTTTTT. Translating gives CASSLETGGTGELFF.

This sequence joins TRBV7-7 and TRBJ2-1, with 10 bases identical to TRBD1. CDR3 length equals 13 residues. Per the germline V gene, CDR1 is SSHAT and CDR2 is FNYEAQ (reference sequence). Trimming at V came to 5 bases and at J to 9 bases, leaving 4 bases not matched to a gene. DNA of the CDR3: TGTGCCAGCAGCCGACAGGGGGCGAGTGAGCAGTTCTTC. Its translation is CASSRQGASEQFF. The full variable domain, with the rest looked up from reference TRBV7-7 and TRBJ2-1, is GAGVSQSPRYKVTKRGQDVTLRCDPISSHATLYWYQQALGQGPEFLTYFNYEAQPDKSGLPSDRFSAERPEGSISTLTIQRTEQRDSAMYRCASSRQGASEQFFGPGTRLTVL.

The V call is TRBV21-1, the J call TRBJ2-1; TRBD2, the table's D call, lacks a check against the DNA. TRBV21-1 represents a pseudogene. The CDR3 totals 13 residues. The CDR3 nucleotides are TGTGCCGGCTCTAGCGGGAGAGGAAATGAGCAGTTCTTC. It translates to CAGSSGRGNEQFF.

This chain joins TRBV30 and TRBJ2-1; D is uncertain. V gave up 3 bases and J gave up 7 bases, with 7 bases separating them. The CDR3 runs 11 residues. CDR1 is GTSNPN, CDR2 SVGIG, per germline (reference sequence). As DNA, the CDR3 is TGTGCCTGGAGCGCCAGAAATGAGCAGTTCTTC. It codes for CAWSARNEQFF.

This clone was detected only once. This sequence joins TRBV30 and TRBJ2-3, with D unclear. The CDR3 runs to 15 residues. V shed 4 bases and J shed 2 bases, with 16 bases lying between them. Germline V gene data show CDR1 as GTSNPN and CDR2 as SVGIG (reference sequence). This CDR3 reads CAWTSAAQDTDTQYF. The CDR3 DNA reads as TGTGCCTGGACTTCAGCTGCTCAAGACACAGATACGCAGTATTTT.

The genes are TRBV18 and TRBJ1-6, with a possible D match to TRBD1 (5 bases). Germline CDR1 KGHSH, CDR2 LQKENI. The CDR3 runs to 14 residues. The V end lost 3 bases, the J end lost 8 bases, and 11 bases lay between the germline ends. DNA of the CDR3: TGTGCCAGCTCACCCCCGACGGGGGATTCACCCCTCCACTTT. Protein: CASSPPTGDSPLHF.

V and J are TRBV7-8 and TRBJ2-7, with D possibly being TRBD2 (5 bases). Germline V gene data show CDR1 as SGHVS and CDR2 as FQNEAQ. The CDR3 covers 15 residues. Trimming stripped 4 bases from V and 4 bases from J, with 17 bases between. The DNA for the CDR3 is TGTGCCAGCAGCTCCCCGGTAGACTACCATTACGAGCAGTACTTC. Translated, it gives CASSSPVDYHYEQYF.

The chain has TRBV4-3 and TRBJ2-7; 10 bases match TRBD1. Trimming removed 0 bases from V and 6 bases from J; junction bases left unmatched: 8. Germline V gene sequence: CDR1 LGHNA, CDR2 YSLEER. The CDR3 length is 16 residues. The CDR3 sequence: CASSQDRQGAPPEQYF. The CDR3 DNA reads as TGCGCCAGCAGCCAAGATAGACAGGGGGCCCCCCCCGAGCAGTACTTC.

V and J are TRBV12-5 and TRBJ1-1; D remains ambiguous. The CDR3 is made up of 13 amino acids. Looked up from germline, CDR1 is LGHNT and CDR2 is FRNRAP. Trimming pared 4 bases from V and 2 bases from J, leaving 8 bases between. The CDR3 region is CASGSPGNTEAFF. CDR3 nucleotides: TGTGCTAGTGGTTCCCCGGGCAACACTGAAGCTTTCTTT.

V is TRBV30 and J is TRBJ2-2; 8 nucleotides align to TRBD1. The trim removed 0 bases at V and 6 bases at J, leaving 0 bases unmatched. The length of the CDR3 is 13 residues. Per germline, CDR1 GTSNPN and CDR2 SVGIG (reference sequence). CDR3 region: CAWSVQGAGELFF. For the CDR3, the DNA is TGTGCCTGGAGTGTACAGGGGGCCGGGGAGCTGTTTTTT. The whole variable domain, remainder taken from reference TRBV30 and TRBJ2-2, is SQTIHQWPATLVQPVGSPLSLECTVEGTSNPNLYWYRQAAGRGLQLLFYSVGIGQISSEVPQNLSASRPQDRQFILSSKKLLLSDSGFYLCAWSVQGAGELFFGEGSRLTVL.

The chain recombines TRBV7-6 with TRBJ2-1; D might be TRBD2 (7 bases). Germline V lookup: CDR1 SGHVS, CDR2 FNYEAQ. The CDR3 is 16 amino acids. The V and J ends lost 0 bases and 9 bases respectively, with 18 bases between them. The CDR3 sequence: CASSLATRGAWTEQFF. CDR3 sequence (DNA): TGTGCCAGCAGCTTAGCGACCCGGGGGGCCTGGACTGAGCAGTTCTTC.

This chain links TRBV11-3 with TRBJ1-1; D is unclear. Germline loops: CDR1 SGHNT, CDR2 YENEEA. Between the trimmed V and J ends, which lost 2 bases and 1 base, there was a span of 5 bases. CDR3 length: 13 amino acids. This CDR3 reads CASSLRRNTEAFF. The CDR3 nucleotides read TGTGCCAGCAGCTTACGACGGAACACTGAAGCTTTCTTT.

The chain employs TRBV4-1 and TRBJ1-2; D is ambiguous. Germline lookup yields CDR1 MGHRA and CDR2 YSYEKL. V dropped 3 bases and J dropped 2 bases, with 10 bases sitting between them. The CDR3 totals 14 residues. CDR3 DNA: TGCGCCAGCAGCCAGCTGCCCAACAACTATGGCTACACCTTC. Translating it yields CASSQLPNNYGYTF.

The V call is TRBV19, the J call TRBJ2-1; D is undetermined. Per germline, CDR1 LNHDA and CDR2 SQIVND (reference sequence). Trimming pared 8 bases from V and 6 bases from J, leaving 20 bases between. There are 15 residues in the CDR3. The CDR3 sequence: CASSQNAALINEQFF. For the CDR3, the DNA is TGTGCCAGTTCTCAGAACGCGGCGTTAATCAATGAGCAGTTCTTC.

The J gene is TRBJ1-1, the V gene TRBV7-2; D is unresolved. Per the germline V gene, CDR1 is SGHTA and CDR2 is FQGNSA. The CDR3 has 14 amino acids. V was pared by 1 base and J by 7 bases, with 13 bases between. DNA for the CDR3: TGTGCCAGCAGCTTAGATACCAGCGGGCTTGAAGCTTTCTTT. The encoded protein is CASSLDTSGLEAFF.

The chain has TRBV11-3 and TRBJ1-2; 7 bases line up with TRBD1. Per germline, CDR1 SGHNT and CDR2 YENEEA. The ends lost 5 bases at V and 2 bases at J; junction bases unmatched: 11. CDR3 length equals 16 residues. This CDR3 is CASSASALTGNYGYTF. CDR3 in DNA: TGTGCCAGCAGCGCCTCGGCCCTGACAGGGAACTATGGCTACACCTTC.

The V call is TRBV5-6, the J call TRBJ1-5; possibly TRBD1 for D (5 bases). Trimming cost V 0 bases and J 4 bases, with 8 bases left between them. From germline, CDR1 is SGHDT and CDR2 YYEEEE. The CDR3 runs to 14 residues. CDR3 in amino acids: CASSLGQRNQPQHF. For the CDR3, the DNA is TGTGCCAGCAGCTTGGGACAGCGAAATCAGCCCCAGCATTTT.

This clone was recorded a few times. The chain couples TRBV4-2 to TRBJ1-2; no firm D call. The V end was cut by 0 bases, the J end by 4 bases, with 12 bases between. The CDR3 consists of 15 residues. Germline values: CDR1 LGHNA, CDR2 YNFKEQ. The CDR3 reads CASSQEPSPLYGYTF. CDR3 coding DNA: TGTGCCAGCAGCCAAGAGCCCTCTCCGCTCTATGGCTACACCTTC.

J is TRBJ2-7 and V is TRBV11-2; 10 bases line up with TRBD2. V lost 2 bases and J lost 1; bases outside the gene matches: 2. This CDR3 region has 15 residues. Germline V CDR1 and CDR2: SGHAT, FQNNGV. The CDR3 sequence: CASSLTLAGSYEQYF. The DNA for the CDR3 is TGTGCCAGCAGCTTAACACTAGCGGGATCCTACGAGCAGTACTTC.